This T cell receptor (beta chain) was identified during a study of blood T cell repertoires in COVID-19. Study overall: The samples span acute and convalescent COVID-19 from the United States, Italy and Spain. Nucleic acid was either cDNA or gDNA, and it came from T cells, B-cell-depleted T cells, or PBMCs.

Authors' methods: For nucleated cells, counts were estimated from reference gene primer amplification. The table came from immunoSEQ multiplex PCR; TCRdb's copy has only in-frame clones and leaves some out. V, J and clone size are taken as reported in that table, and D and trimming were inferred from the DNA itself. The table has fewer than 200,000 clones, around 83% seen once. Germline values: CDR1 SGHNT, CDR2 YYREEE (reference sequence). V lost 0 bases, J lost 3 bases, and 4 bases stayed unmatched. The CDR3 runs to 15 residues. This receptor was taken from a human donor in a cohort sampled during active COVID-19. The sequenced material came from peripheral blood. This chain connects TRBV5-4 to TRBJ2-3; 7 bases are a match to TRBD2. CDR3 in amino acids: CASSLEAGITDTQYF. CDR3 DNA: TGTGCCAGCAGCTTGGAAGCGGGGATAACAGATACGCAGTATTTT.